This T cell receptor beta chain was recorded in a study of early T cells in non-severe SARS-CoV-2 infection. Study context: The sequenced material was bulk RNA from unsorted whole blood, and its chains were unpaired.

General study results and limits: VDJdb matching skewed toward anti-spike CD8 responses, missing private and CD4 specificities.

Individual cDNA molecules received unique molecular identifiers during library preparation. Via MiXCR, TCRdb re-called the 5' RACE reads, giving one row per CDR3 protein. The top ten hold less than 10% of the sample, which has over 30,000 distinct CDR3 sequences, roughly 6% seen once. The CDR3 spans 15 residues. V lost 3 bases and J lost 0, with 12 bases in between. CDR1 and CDR2 (germline): DFQATT, SNEGSKA (reference sequence). This clonotype has a count of ten or more. Its antigen is not known. The receptor's source is an adult who was a healthcare worker with PCR-confirmed SARS-CoV-2 infection or an uninfected control (not recorded which). The specimen was whole blood. The chain is built from TRBV20-1 and TRBJ1-5; D not resolved. For the CDR3, the DNA is TGCAGTGCTAGCCCCATTCAAATTAGCAATCAGCCCCAGCATTTT. Translated, it gives CSASPIQISNQPQHF.